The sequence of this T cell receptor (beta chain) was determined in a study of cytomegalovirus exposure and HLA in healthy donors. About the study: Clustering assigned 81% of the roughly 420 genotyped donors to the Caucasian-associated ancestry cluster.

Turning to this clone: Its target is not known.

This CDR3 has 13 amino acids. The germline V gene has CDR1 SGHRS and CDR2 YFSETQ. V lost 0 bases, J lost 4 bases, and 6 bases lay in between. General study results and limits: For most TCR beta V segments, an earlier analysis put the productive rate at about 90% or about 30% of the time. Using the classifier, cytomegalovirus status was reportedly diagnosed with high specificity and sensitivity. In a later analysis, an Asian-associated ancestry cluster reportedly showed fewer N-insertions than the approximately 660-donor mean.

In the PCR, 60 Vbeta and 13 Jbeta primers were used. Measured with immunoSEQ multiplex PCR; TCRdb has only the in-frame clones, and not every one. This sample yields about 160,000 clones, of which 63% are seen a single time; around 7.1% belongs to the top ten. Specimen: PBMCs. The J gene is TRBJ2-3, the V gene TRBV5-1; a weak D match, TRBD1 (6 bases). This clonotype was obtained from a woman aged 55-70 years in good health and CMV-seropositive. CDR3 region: CASSLDRADTQYF. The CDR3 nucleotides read TGCGCCAGCAGCTTGGACAGGGCAGATACGCAGTATTTT.